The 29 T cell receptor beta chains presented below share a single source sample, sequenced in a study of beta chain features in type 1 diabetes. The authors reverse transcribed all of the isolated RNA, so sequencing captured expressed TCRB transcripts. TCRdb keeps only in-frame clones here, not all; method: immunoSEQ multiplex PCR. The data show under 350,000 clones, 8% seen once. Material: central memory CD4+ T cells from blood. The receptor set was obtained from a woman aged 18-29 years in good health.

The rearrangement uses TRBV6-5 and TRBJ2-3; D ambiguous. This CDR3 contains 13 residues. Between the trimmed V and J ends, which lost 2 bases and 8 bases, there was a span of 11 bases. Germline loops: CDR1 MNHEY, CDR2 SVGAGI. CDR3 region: CASSYGSVATQYF. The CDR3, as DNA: TGTGCCAGCAGTTACGGGTCAGTGGCTACGCAGTATTTT.

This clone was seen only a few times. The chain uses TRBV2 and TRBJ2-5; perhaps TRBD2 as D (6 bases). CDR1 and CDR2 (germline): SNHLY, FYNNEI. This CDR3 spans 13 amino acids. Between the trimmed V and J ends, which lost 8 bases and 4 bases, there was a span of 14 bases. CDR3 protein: CASGGLEGETQYF. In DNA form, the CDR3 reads TGTGCCAGCGGGGGACTGGAGGGAGAGACCCAGTACTTC.

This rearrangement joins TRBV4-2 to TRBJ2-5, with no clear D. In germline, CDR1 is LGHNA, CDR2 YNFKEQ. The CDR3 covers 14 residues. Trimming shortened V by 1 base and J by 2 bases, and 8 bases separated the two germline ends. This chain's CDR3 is CASSQVFGQETQYF. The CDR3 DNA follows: TGTGCCAGCAGCCAAGTTTTCGGACAAGAGACCCAGTACTTC.

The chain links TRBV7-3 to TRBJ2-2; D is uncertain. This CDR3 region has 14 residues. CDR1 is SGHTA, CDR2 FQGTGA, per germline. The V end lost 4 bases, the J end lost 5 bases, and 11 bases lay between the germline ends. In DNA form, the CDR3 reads TGTGCCAGCAGCTCCGGAGTAAGAACCGGGGAGCTGTTTTTT. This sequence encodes CASSSGVRTGELFF.

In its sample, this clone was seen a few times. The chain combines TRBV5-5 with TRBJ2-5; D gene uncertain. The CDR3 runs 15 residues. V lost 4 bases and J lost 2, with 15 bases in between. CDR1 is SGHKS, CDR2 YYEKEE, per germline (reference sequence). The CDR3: CASSIGPRIQETQYF. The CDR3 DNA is TGTGCCAGCAGCATTGGGCCGAGGATTCAAGAGACCCAGTACTTC.

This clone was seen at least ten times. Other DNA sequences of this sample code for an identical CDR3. CDR3 amino acids: CASSPARNEKLFF. The CDR3 coding sequence is TGTGCCAGCTCACCTGCACGTAATGAAAAACTGTTTTTT. This chain links TRBV18 with TRBJ1-4; D gene uncertain. Trimming took 3 bases from V and 4 from J, leaving 6 bases between them. Germline lookup yields CDR1 KGHSH and CDR2 LQKENI. The CDR3 has 13 residues.

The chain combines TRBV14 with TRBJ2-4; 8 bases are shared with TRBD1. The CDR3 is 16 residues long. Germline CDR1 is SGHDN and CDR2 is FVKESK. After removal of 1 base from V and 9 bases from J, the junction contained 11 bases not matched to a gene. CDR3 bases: TGTGCCAGCAGCCAAGTGGGACAGGCCCGGTTGGGCATTCAGTACTTC. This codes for CASSQVGQARLGIQYF.

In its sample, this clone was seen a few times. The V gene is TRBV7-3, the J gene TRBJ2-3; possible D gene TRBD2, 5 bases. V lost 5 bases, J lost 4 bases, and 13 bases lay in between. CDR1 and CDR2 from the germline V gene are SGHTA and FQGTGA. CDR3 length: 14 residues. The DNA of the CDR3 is TGTGCCAGCAGCCCGGACTCCGCTCCAGATACGCAGTATTTT. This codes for CASSPDSAPDTQYF. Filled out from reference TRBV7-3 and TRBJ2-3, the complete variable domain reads GAGVSQTPSNKVTEKGKYVELRCDPISGHTALYWYRQSLGQGPEFLIYFQGTGAADDSGLPNDRFFAVRPEGSVSTLKIQRTERGDSAVYLCASSPDSAPDTQYFGPGTRLTVL.

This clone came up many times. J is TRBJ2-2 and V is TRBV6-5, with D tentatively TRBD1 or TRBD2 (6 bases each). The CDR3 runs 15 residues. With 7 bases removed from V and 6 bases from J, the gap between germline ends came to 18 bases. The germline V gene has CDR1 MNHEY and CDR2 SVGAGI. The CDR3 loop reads CASTPRGLQSGELFF. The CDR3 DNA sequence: TGTGCCAGCACCCCTCGGGGGCTGCAGTCCGGGGAGCTGTTTTTT.

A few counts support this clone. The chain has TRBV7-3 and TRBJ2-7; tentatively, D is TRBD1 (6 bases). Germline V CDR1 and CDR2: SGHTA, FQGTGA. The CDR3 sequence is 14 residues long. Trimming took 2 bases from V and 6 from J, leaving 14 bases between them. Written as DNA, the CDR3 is TGTGCCAGCAGCTTACAGGGGAATTTGGGCGAGCAGTACTTC. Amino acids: CASSLQGNLGEQYF.

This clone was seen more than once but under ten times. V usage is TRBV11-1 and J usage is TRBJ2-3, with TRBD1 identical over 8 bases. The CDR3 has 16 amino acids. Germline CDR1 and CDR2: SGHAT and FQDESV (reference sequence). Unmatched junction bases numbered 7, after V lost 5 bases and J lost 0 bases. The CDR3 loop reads CASSLRTGRSTDTQYF. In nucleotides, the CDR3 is TGTGCCAGCAGCCTACGGACAGGGCGAAGCACAGATACGCAGTATTTT.

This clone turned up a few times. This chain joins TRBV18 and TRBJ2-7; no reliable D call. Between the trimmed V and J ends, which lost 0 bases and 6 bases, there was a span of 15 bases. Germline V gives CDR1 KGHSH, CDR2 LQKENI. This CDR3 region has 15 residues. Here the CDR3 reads CASSPPKSPVPEQYF. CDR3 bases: TGTGCCAGCTCACCACCCAAGTCACCGGTTCCCGAGCAGTACTTC. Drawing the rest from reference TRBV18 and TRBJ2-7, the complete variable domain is NAGVMQNPRHLVRRRGQEARLRCSPMKGHSHVYWYRQLPEEGLKFMVYLQKENIIDESGMPKERFSAEFPKEGPSILRIQQVVRGDSAAYFCASSPPKSPVPEQYFGPGTRLTVT.

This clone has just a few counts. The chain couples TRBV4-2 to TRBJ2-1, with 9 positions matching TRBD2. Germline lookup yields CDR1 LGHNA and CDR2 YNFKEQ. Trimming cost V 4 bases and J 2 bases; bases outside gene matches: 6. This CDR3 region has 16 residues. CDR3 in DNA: TGTGCCAGCAGCCTCCGGACTAGCGCGACCTACAATGAGCAGTTCTTC. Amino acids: CASSLRTSATYNEQFF.

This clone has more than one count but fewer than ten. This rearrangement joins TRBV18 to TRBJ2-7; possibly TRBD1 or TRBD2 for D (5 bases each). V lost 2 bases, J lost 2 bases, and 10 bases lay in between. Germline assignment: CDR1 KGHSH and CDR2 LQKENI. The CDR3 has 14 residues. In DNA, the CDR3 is TGTGCCAGCTCACCAGGGACGGCAGCCTACGAGCAGTACTTC. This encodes CASSPGTAAYEQYF.

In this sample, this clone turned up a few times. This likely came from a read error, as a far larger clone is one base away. The CDR3 region is CASSRRATGQGNEKLFF. The CDR3 coding sequence is TGTGCCAGCAGCCGACGGGCTACGGGACAGGGTAATGAAAAACTGTTTTTT. This chain links TRBV7-9 with TRBJ1-4, with 9 bases fitting TRBD1. V shed 5 bases, J shed 4 bases, and the junction held 11 bases outside the gene matches. The CDR3 runs to 17 residues. The germline CDR1 and CDR2 sequences are SEHNR and FQNEAQ (reference sequence).

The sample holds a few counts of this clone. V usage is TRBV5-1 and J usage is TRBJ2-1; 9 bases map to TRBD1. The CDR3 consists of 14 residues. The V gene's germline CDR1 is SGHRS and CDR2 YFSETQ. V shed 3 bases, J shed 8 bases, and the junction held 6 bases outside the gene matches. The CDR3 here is CASSSDRGFDEQFF. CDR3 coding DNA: TGCGCCAGCAGCTCGGACAGGGGTTTCGATGAGCAGTTCTTC.

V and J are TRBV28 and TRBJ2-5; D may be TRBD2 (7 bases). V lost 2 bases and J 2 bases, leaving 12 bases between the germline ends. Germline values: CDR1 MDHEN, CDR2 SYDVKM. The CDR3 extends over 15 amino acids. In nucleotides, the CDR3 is TGTGCCAGCAGTTTACCAGGGGAGGGACAAGAGACCCAGTACTTC. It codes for CASSLPGEGQETQYF.

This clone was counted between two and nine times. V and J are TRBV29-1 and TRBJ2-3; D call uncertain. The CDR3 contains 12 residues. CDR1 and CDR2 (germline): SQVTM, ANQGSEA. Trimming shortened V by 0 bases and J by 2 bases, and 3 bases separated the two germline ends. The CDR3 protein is CSVEDFTDTQYF. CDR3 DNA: TGCAGCGTTGAAGATTTCACAGATACGCAGTATTTT.

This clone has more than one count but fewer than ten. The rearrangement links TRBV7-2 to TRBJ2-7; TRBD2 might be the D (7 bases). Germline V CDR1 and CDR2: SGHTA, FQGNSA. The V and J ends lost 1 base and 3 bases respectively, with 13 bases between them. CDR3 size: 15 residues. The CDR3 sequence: CASSLEGGGIYEQYF. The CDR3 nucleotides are TGTGCCAGCAGCTTAGAGGGGGGAGGGATCTACGAGCAGTACTTC. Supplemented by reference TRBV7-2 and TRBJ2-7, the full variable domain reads GAGVSQSPSNKVTEKGKDVELRCDPISGHTALYWYRQSLGQGLEFLIYFQGNSAPDKSGLPSDRFSAERTGGSVSTLTIQRTQQEDSAVYLCASSLEGGGIYEQYFGPGTRLTVT.

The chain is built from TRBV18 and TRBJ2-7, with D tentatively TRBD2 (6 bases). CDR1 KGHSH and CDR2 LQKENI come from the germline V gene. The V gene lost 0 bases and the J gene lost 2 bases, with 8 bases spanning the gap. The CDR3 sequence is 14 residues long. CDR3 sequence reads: CASSPPGGTYEQYV. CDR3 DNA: TGTGCCAGCTCACCACCGGGGGGAACCTACGAGCAGTACGTC.

CDR3 region: CASSPKVGRQGNTIYF. In nucleotides, the CDR3 is TGTGCCAGCAGTCCCAAAGTGGGCAGGCAGGGAAACACCATATATTTT. The chain couples TRBV9 to TRBJ1-3; no reliable D call. V was clipped by 5 bases and J by 4 bases, with 19 bases between them. From germline, CDR1 is SGDLS and CDR2 YYNGEE. The CDR3 is made up of 16 amino acids.

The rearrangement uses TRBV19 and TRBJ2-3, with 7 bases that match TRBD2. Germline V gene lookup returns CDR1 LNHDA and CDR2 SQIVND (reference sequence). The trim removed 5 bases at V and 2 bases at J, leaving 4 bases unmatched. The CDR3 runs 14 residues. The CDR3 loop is CASSGGVSTDTQYF. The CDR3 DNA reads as TGTGCCAGTAGTGGGGGGGTATCCACAGATACGCAGTATTTT.

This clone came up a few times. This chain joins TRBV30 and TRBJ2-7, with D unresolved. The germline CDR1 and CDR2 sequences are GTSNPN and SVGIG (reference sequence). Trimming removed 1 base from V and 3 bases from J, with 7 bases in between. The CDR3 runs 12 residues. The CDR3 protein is CAWSGVIYEQYF. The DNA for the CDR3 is TGTGCCTGGAGTGGTGTCATCTACGAGCAGTACTTC.

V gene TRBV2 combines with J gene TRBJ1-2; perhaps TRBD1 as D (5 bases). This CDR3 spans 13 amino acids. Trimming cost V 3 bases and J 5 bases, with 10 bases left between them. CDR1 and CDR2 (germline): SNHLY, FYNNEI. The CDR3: CASSDGGPYGYTF. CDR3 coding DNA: TGTGCCAGCAGTGATGGGGGACCTTATGGCTACACCTTC.

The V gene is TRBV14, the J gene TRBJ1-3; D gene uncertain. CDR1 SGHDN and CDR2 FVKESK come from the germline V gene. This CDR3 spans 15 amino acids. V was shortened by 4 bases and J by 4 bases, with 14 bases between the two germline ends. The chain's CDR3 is CASSPLQEQGNTIYF. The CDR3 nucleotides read TGTGCCAGCAGCCCATTGCAGGAACAGGGAAACACCATATATTTT.

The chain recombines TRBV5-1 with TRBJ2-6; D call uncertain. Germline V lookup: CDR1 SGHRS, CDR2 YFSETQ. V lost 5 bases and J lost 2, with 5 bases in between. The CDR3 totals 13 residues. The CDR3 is CASREPGANVLTF. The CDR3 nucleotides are TGCGCCAGCAGGGAACCTGGGGCCAACGTCCTGACTTTC.

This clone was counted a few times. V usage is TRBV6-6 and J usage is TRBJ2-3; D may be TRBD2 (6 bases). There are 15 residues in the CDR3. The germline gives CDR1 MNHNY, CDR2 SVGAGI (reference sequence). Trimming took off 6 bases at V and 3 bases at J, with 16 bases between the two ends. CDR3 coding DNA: TGTGCCAGCAGCCCAGGAGGGAAGGTGACAGATACGCAGTATTTT. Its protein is CASSPGGKVTDTQYF.

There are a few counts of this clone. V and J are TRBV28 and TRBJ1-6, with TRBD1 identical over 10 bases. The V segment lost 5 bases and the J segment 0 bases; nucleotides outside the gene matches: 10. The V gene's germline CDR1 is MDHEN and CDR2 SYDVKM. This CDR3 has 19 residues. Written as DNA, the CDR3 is TGTGCCAGCAGTCCTATCGGGACAGGGGTCTTCTCCTATAATTCACCCCTCCACTTT. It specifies CASSPIGTGVFSYNSPLHF.

The CDR3 region is CASSLVPRGAPDEQYF. For the CDR3, the DNA is TGTGCCAGCAGCTTGGTCCCCAGGGGGGCGCCGGACGAGCAGTACTTC. J is TRBJ2-7 and V is TRBV7-2, with TRBD1 as a possible D gene (7 bases). Germline lookup yields CDR1 SGHTA and CDR2 FQGNSA. Trimming removed 3 bases at V and 5 bases at J, with 20 bases between. This CDR3 has 16 amino acids.